What follows describes a single T cell receptor beta chain. Its binding antigen is unknown. The input lacks base qualities; no much larger clone sits a single base away. Single viable CD3+CD4+CD8-CD45RO+ cells were sorted as memory CD4+ T cells on a FACSAria II. To determine CMV serostatus, a Roche Elecsys assay was used that detects serum IgG against CMV pp150, pp28, p38 and p52. After thawing, total CD4+ T cells were enriched by positive selection with CD4 magnetic microbeads. The samples came from a separate study whose specific focus was interrogating the CD4+ T cell memory repertoire. Peripheral blood mononuclear cells were isolated and cryopreserved according to standard operating procedures, and serum was stored at -80 degrees C. CD3-PerCP (BW264/56), CD4-APC (RPA-T4), CD45RO-PE (UCHT1) and CD8-Pacific Orange (3B5) antibodies were used for staining, and non-viable cells were excluded with Sytox blue.

The data originate from a study of memory CD4+ T cells and cytomegalovirus serostatus (dated by TCRdb to the late 2010s). About the study as a whole: The cohort comprised 33 healthy Belgian adults, 9 CMV seropositive and some 25 CMV seronegative. To replicate a published TCR-based CMV serostatus classifier, the researchers sequenced the CD4+ memory TCRbeta repertoires of a Belgian cohort whose cytomegalovirus serostatus was known. What the study reported, not specific to this receptor: The results were interpreted as suggesting that the CMV-associated TCR signature is largely present in the CD4+ memory repertoire. Among the 150 to 200 previously reported CMV-associated TCRbeta sequences, roughly 68 showed up in the CD4+ memory repertoires, with each one found in between one and five individuals. The original-framework classifier achieved a median bootstrapped AUC of almost 0.97 with a 95% CI of 0.76-1.00 on the Belgian cohort. Only CD4+CD45RO+ memory cells were sequenced, in contrast to the original study, which included naive and memory CD4+ and CD8+ populations. For predicting CMV serostatus, the median bootstrapped AUC was approximately 0.95 using the original framework and almost 0.93 using a US-trained random forest.

The cysteine opens and the phenylalanine closes a CDR3 of 16 amino acids. The only DNA kept is the CDR3, 48 bases in frame from the first base. The Quick-DNA Microprep Kit was used to extract genomic DNA from the sorted cells. Amplification of TCRbeta DNA was done with the immunoSEQ hsTCRbeta kit, following the protocol from the manufacturer. TCRbeta libraries were sequenced on an Illumina MiSeq instrument. Per the original workflow: Following removal of out-of-frame sequences, 2 million to 2.5 million distinct TCRbeta sequences were retained, with an average of approximately 64,000 per individual. Two values were used to score each individual: the count of under 200 previously reported CMV-associated TCRbeta sequences and the total count of productive distinct TCRbeta sequences. A beta-binomial model was reimplemented in Python, and random forests from scikit-learn, run with default parameters, were trained on data from the US cohort. Classifier performance on the Belgian cohort was summarized as median AUC with percentile confidence intervals calculated over 10,000 bootstrap iterations. TCRdb took over this immuneACCESS table, retaining in-frame rearrangements with V and J assigned. Such tables are incomplete; in checked studies, under half of the missing clones stem from an unresolved V gene, and the remainder is unexplained. V and J calls and clone size are given by that table; D and trimming were obtained from the DNA. For this sample the table gives about 96,000 clones, of which about four fifths were detected only once. The top ten constitute about 3.6% of the sample.

The rearrangement combines TRBV21-1 with TRBJ2-6; TRBD2, the table's D call, was not compared with the DNA. TRBV21-1 is a pseudogene locus. Sequencing was done on a sample of memory CD4+ T cells from blood. This receptor was obtained from an adult in good health and CMV-seropositive. The CDR3 region has the sequence CASSKFGDSGANVLTF. In nucleotides, the sequence is TGTGCCAGCAGCAAATTCGGGGACTCTGGGGCCAACGTCCTGACTTTC.